This T cell receptor beta chain was captured by sequencing in a study of post-analysis software for immune sequencing data. Incorporated into the TCR beta cDNA libraries were unique molecular identifiers, which served to reduce PCR and sequencing biases. Approximately 500,000 cDNA molecules were obtained per 1 to 10 million input T cells. TCRdb called the PCR reads again in MiXCR, with one record for every CDR3 protein. This table has around 710,000 distinct CDR3 sequences, about half appearing once. V lost 6 bases to trimming and J lost 3 bases, with 12 bases between them. This CDR3 has 14 amino acids. Study results and caveats: In patients, TRBV5-6, TRBV5-1 and TRBV20-1 belonged to roughly 5 TRBV segments found more frequently than in controls. With F measure, samples from one preparation batch clustered together strongly.

This clonotype was seen a handful of times. Its cognate antigen is unknown. The receptor was derived from a girl between 10 and 17 years old with multiple sclerosis. The rearrangement links TRBV12-3 or TRBV12-4 to TRBJ1-5, with D hard to call. Sequencing was performed on blood. The CDR3 DNA reads TGTGCCAGCAGCCGCGGGCTTAACAATCAGCCCCAGCATTTT. The encoded protein is CASSRGLNNQPQHF.